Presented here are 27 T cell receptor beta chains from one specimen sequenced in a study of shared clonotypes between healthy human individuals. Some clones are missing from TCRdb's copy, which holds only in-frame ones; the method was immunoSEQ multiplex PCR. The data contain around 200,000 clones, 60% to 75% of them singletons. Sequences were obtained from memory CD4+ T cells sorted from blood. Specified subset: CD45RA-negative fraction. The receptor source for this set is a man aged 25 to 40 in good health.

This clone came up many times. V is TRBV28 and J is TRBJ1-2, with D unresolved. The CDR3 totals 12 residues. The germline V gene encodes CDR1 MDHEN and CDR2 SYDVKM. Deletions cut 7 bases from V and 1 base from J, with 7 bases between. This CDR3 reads CASTAGNYGYTF. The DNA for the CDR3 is TGTGCCAGCACGGCGGGTAACTATGGCTACACCTTC.

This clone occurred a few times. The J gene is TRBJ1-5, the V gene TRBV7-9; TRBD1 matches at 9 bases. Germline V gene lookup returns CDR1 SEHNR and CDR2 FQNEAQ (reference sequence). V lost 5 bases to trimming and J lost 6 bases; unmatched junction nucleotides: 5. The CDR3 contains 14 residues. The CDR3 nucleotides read TGTGCCAGCAGCACAACAGGGGGCGCTCAGCCCCAGCATTTT. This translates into CASSTTGGAQPQHF.

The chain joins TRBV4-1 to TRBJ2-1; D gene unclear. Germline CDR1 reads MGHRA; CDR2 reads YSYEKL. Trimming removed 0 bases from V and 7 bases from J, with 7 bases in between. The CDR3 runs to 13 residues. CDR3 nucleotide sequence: TGCGCCAGCAGCCAAGATCGGGTAAATGAGCAGTTCTTC. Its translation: CASSQDRVNEQFF.

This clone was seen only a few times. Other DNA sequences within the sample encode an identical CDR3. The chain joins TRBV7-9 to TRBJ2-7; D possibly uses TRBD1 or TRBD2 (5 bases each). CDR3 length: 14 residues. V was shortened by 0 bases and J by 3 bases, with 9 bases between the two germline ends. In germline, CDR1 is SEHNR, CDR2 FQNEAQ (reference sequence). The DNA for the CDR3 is TGTGCCAGCAGCTTAGCGGGGGTAAACTACGAGCAGTACTTC. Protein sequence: CASSLAGVNYEQYF.

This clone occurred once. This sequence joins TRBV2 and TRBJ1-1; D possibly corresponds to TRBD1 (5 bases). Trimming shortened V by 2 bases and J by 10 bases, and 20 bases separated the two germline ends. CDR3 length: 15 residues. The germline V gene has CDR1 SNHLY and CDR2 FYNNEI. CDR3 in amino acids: CASSESPGKQRRAFF. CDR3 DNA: TGTGCCAGCAGTGAAAGTCCAGGGAAACAGAGGCGAGCTTTCTTT.

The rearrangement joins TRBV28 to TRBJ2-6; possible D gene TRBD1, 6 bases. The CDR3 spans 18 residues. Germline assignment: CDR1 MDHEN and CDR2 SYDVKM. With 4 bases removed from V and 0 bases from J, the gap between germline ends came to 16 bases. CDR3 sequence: CASSSRGQFFSGANVLTF. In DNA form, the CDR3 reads TGTGCCAGCAGTTCCAGAGGACAGTTTTTCTCTGGGGCCAACGTCCTGACTTTC. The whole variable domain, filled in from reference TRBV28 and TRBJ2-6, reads DVKVTQSSRYLVKRTGEKVFLECVQDMDHENMFWYRQDPGLGLRLIYFSYDVKMKEKGDIPEGYSVSREKKERFSLILESASTNQTSMYLCASSSRGQFFSGANVLTFGAGSRLTVL.

The chain's CDR3 is CASSPYGTAAYEQYF. The CDR3, as DNA: TGTGCCAGCTCACCATATGGGACAGCTGCATACGAGCAGTACTTC. This chain links TRBV18 with TRBJ2-7, with 7 bases identical to TRBD1. The CDR3 spans 15 residues. The V gene end was trimmed by 2 bases and the J gene end by 4 bases; junction bases not matched to a gene: 8. The germline CDR1 and CDR2 sequences are KGHSH and LQKENI. The variable domain in full, with the rest retrieved from reference TRBV18 and TRBJ2-7, is NAGVMQNPRHLVRRRGQEARLRCSPMKGHSHVYWYRQLPEEGLKFMVYLQKENIIDESGMPKERFSAEFPKEGPSILRIQQVVRGDSAAYFCASSPYGTAAYEQYFGPGTRLTVT.

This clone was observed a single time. In DNA, the CDR3 is TGTGCCAGCAGCTTAGCGCCTGGACAGCCCCTAGTTTACGAGCAGTACTTC. Amino acid sequence: CASSLAPGQPLVYEQYF. This chain joins TRBV7-9 and TRBJ2-7, with D possibly being TRBD1 (6 bases). Germline values: CDR1 SEHNR, CDR2 FQNEAQ (reference sequence). The CDR3 is made up of 17 amino acids. Trimming left V 0 bases short and J 4 bases short, with 19 bases between.

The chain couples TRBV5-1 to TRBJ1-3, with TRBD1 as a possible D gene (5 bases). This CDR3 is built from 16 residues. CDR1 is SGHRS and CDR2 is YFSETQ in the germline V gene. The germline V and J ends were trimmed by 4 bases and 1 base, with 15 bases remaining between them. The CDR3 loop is CASSLEGAGSGNTIYF. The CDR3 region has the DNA TGCGCCAGCAGCCTCGAAGGGGCAGGGTCTGGAAACACCATATATTTT.

The CDR3 region is CASSPILRVGYNEQFF. The CDR3 nucleotides read TGTGCCAGCAGCCCCATCCTTCGGGTGGGTTACAATGAGCAGTTCTTC. V is TRBV5-6 and J is TRBJ2-1; the D is unclear. CDR1 is SGHDT and CDR2 is YYEEEE in the germline V gene. The ends were cut back, 4 bases at V and 4 bases at J, with 18 bases in the middle. The CDR3 is made up of 16 amino acids. The full variable domain, in which reference TRBV5-6 and TRBJ2-1 provide the parts outside the CDR3, is DAGVTQSPTHLIKTRGQQVTLRCSPKSGHDTVSWYQQALGQGPQFIFQYYEEEERQRGNFPDRFSGHQFPNYSSELNVNALLLGDSALYLCASSPILRVGYNEQFFGPGTRLTVL.

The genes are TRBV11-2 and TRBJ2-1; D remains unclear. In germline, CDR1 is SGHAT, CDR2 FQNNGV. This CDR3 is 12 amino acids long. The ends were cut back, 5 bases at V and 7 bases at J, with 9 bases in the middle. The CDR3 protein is CASSENRNEQFF. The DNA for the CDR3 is TGTGCCAGCAGCGAAAACCGGAATGAGCAGTTCTTC.

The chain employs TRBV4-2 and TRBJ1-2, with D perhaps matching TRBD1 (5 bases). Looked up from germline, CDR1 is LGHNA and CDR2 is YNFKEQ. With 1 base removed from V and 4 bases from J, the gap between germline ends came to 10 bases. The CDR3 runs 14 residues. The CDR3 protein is CASSQGAGSYGYTF. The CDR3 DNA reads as TGTGCCAGCAGCCAAGGCGCAGGGAGCTATGGCTACACCTTC.

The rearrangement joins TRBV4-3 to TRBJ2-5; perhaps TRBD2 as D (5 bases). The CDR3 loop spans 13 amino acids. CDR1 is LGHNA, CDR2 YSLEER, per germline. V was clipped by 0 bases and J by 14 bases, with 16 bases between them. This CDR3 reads CASSQDPGLAGYF. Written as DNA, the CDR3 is TGCGCCAGCAGCCAAGATCCCGGCCTAGCAGGCTACTTC.

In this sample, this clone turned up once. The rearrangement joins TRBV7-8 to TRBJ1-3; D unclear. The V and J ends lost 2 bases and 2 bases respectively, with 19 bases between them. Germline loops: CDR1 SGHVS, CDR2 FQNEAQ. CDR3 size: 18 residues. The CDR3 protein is CASSLTPVEGRTGNTIYF. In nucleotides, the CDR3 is TGTGCCAGCAGCTTAACGCCGGTGGAAGGTCGGACTGGAAACACCATATATTTT. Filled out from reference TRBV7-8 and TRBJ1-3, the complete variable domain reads GAGVSQSPRYKVAKRGQDVALRCDPISGHVSLFWYQQALGQGPEFLTYFQNEAQLDKSGLPSDRFFAERPEGSVSTLKIQRTQQEDSAVYLCASSLTPVEGRTGNTIYFGEGSWLTVV.

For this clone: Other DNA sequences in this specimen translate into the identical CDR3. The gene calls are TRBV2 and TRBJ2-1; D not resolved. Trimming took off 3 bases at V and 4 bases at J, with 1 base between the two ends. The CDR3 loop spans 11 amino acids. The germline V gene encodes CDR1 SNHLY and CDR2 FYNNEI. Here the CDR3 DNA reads TGTGCCAGCAGTGATTACAATGAGCAGTTCTTC. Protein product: CASSDYNEQFF.

The CDR3 DNA sequence: TGCGCCAGCAGCTTTTTATCGTTGGGAGCGGGCGGGGAGCTGTTTTTT. The encoded protein is CASSFLSLGAGGELFF. The gene calls are TRBV4-3 and TRBJ2-2; a possible D gene is TRBD2 (6 bases). The CDR3 sequence is 16 residues long. CDR1 and CDR2 from the germline V gene are LGHNA and YSLEER. V was pared by 5 bases and J by 7 bases, with 20 bases between.

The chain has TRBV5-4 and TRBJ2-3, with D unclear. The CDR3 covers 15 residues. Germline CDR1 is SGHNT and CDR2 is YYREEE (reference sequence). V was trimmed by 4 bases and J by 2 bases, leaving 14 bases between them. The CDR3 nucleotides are TGTGCCAGCAGCGGAGCCTCACAGTTCACAGATACGCAGTATTTT. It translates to CASSGASQFTDTQYF.

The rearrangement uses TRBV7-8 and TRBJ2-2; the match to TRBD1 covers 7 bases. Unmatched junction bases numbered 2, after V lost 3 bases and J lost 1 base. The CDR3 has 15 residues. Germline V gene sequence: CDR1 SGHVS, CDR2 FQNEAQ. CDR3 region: CASSFRQGNTGELFF. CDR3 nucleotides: TGTGCCAGCAGCTTCAGACAGGGGAACACCGGGGAGCTGTTTTTT.

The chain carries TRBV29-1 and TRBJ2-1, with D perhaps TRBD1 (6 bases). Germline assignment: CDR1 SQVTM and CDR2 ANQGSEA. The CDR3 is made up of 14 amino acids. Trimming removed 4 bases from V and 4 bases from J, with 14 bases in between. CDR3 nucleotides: TGCAGCGTTGGTGCAACAGACAGGTACAATGAGCAGTTCTTC. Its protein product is CSVGATDRYNEQFF.

CDR3 in DNA: TGTGCCAGCAGCCAAACATCCGGGACAGGAAGCTCTGGGGCCAACGTCCTGACTTTC. Translation gives CASSQTSGTGSSGANVLTF. The chain combines TRBV7-6 with TRBJ2-6, with 8 bases aligning to TRBD1. CDR3 length: 19 amino acids. V was pared by 5 bases and J by 0 bases, with 12 bases of the junction left unmatched. Germline CDR1 and CDR2: SGHVS and FNYEAQ.

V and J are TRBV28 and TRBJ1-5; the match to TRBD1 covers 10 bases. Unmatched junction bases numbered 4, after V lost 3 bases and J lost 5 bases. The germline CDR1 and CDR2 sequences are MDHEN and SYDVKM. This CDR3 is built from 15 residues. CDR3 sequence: CASSFFDRGHQPQHF. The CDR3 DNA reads TGTGCCAGCAGTTTCTTCGACAGGGGGCATCAGCCCCAGCATTTT. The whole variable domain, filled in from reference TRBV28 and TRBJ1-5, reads DVKVTQSSRYLVKRTGEKVFLECVQDMDHENMFWYRQDPGLGLRLIYFSYDVKMKEKGDIPEGYSVSREKKERFSLILESASTNQTSMYLCASSFFDRGHQPQHFGDGTRLSIL.

The CDR3 spells CASSTSTVYQETQYF. In nucleotides, the CDR3 is TGTGCCAGTAGTACGTCGACAGTGTACCAAGAGACCCAGTACTTC. The V and J genes are TRBV19 and TRBJ2-5; a weak D match, TRBD1 (5 bases). This CDR3 is built from 15 residues. The V gene lost 4 bases and the J gene lost 0 bases, with 12 bases spanning the gap. CDR1 and CDR2 from the germline V gene are LNHDA and SQIVND (reference sequence).

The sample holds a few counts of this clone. CDR3 sequence reads: CASSRGQRDTQYF. The CDR3, as DNA: TGCGCCAGCAGCCGAGGGCAGAGAGATACGCAGTATTTT. V usage is TRBV4-1 and J usage is TRBJ2-3, with D perhaps TRBD2 (5 bases). Germline CDR1 reads MGHRA; CDR2 reads YSYEKL. This CDR3 is built from 13 residues. The germline V and J ends were trimmed by 4 bases and 5 bases, with 10 bases remaining between them.

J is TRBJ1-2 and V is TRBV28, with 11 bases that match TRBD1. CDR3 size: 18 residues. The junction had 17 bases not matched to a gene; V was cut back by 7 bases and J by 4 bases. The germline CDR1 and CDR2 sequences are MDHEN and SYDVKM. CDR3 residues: CASTQAGTGGASGYGYTF. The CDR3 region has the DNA TGTGCCAGCACTCAGGCGGGGACAGGGGGGGCCTCGGGCTATGGCTACACCTTC.

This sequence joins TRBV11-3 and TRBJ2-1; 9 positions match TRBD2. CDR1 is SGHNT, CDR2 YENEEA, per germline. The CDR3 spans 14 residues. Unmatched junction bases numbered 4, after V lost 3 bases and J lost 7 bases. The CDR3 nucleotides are TGTGCCAGCAGCTTGTTAGCGGGGGCGAATGAGCAGTTCTTC. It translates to CASSLLAGANEQFF.

In DNA, the CDR3 is TGTGCCACTTCGTCCCGGATTTCCGGCTATGGCTACACCTTC. Amino acids: CATSSRISGYGYTF. The rearrangement links TRBV15 to TRBJ1-2; D uncertain. CDR3 length: 14 residues. Germline values: CDR1 LNHNV, CDR2 YYDKDF (reference sequence). Trimming took 9 bases from V and 4 from J, leaving 18 bases between them.

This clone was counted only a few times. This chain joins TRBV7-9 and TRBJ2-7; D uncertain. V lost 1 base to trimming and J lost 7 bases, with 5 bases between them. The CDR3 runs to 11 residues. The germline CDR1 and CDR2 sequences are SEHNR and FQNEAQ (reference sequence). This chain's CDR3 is CASSLEEEQYF. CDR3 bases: TGTGCCAGCAGCTTAGAAGAAGAGCAGTACTTC.